This passage covers 26 T cell receptor beta chains from one sample sequenced in a study of blood T cell repertoires in COVID-19. Clones were read by immunoSEQ multiplex PCR, and TCRdb kept only the in-frame ones, dropping some. This repertoire shows about 240,000 clones, more than 85% found once; its top ten account for around 10%. The sample was PBMCs or T cells enriched from blood (not recorded which). The receptors were sampled from a man aged 40-55 years who had recovered from COVID-19.

V and J are TRBV7-3 and TRBJ1-6, with 9 bases fitting TRBD1. The V segment lost 4 bases and the J segment 8 bases; nucleotides outside the gene matches: 6. The length of the CDR3 is 15 residues. Looked up from germline, CDR1 is SGHTA and CDR2 is FQGTGA. The CDR3 reads CASSSGTGRDSPLHF. The CDR3 bases are TGTGCCAGCAGCTCCGGGACAGGGAGGGATTCACCCCTCCACTTT.

In its sample, this clone was seen once. The genes are TRBV12-5 and TRBJ1-2; TRBD1 agrees at 7 bases. The CDR3 spans 15 residues. Trimming at V came to 1 base and at J to 2 bases, leaving 4 bases not matched to a gene. The germline V gene has CDR1 LGHNT and CDR2 FRNRAP. CDR3 DNA sequence: TGTGCTAGTGGTTTGGATGAGGGGGCAAACTATGGCTACACCTTC. Translation gives CASGLDEGANYGYTF.

This chain links TRBV2 with TRBJ2-1; 7 positions agree with TRBD2. Germline V gene sequence: CDR1 SNHLY, CDR2 FYNNEI. The CDR3 totals 14 residues. J was trimmed by 10 bases and V by 4 bases; bases with no gene match: 10. The CDR3 sequence: CASSVGGRAWEQFF. The CDR3 bases are TGTGCCAGCAGTGTGGGGGGGAGGGCCTGGGAGCAGTTCTTC. The full variable domain, in which reference TRBV2 and TRBJ2-1 provide the parts outside the CDR3, is EPEVTQTPSHQVTQMGQEVILRCVPISNHLYFYWYRQILGQKVEFLVSFYNNEISEKSEIFDDQFSVERPDGSNFTLKIRSTKLEDSAMYFCASSVGGRAWEQFFGPGTRLTVL.

V usage is TRBV6-5 and J usage is TRBJ2-1, with 7 bases that match TRBD1. From germline, CDR1 is MNHEY and CDR2 SVGAGI. With 10 bases clipped from V and 1 base from J, the junction kept 7 bases outside the gene matches. The CDR3 spans 14 residues. This CDR3 reads CATQEQGSYNEQFF. DNA of the CDR3: TGTGCCACCCAGGAACAGGGGTCCTACAATGAGCAGTTCTTC.

This sequence joins TRBV27 and TRBJ1-4; the D is unclear. Germline V lookup: CDR1 MNHEY, CDR2 SMNVEV (reference sequence). This CDR3 contains 15 residues. With 7 bases removed from V and 3 bases from J, the gap between germline ends came to 15 bases. This chain's CDR3 is CASTPRGPANEKLFF. The CDR3 bases are TGTGCCAGCACCCCACGAGGGCCGGCTAATGAAAAACTGTTTTTT.

The chain uses TRBV7-9 and TRBJ2-3; the D is unclear. The CDR3 spans 12 residues. V was trimmed by 4 bases and J by 3 bases, leaving 5 bases between them. Germline V gene data show CDR1 as SEHNR and CDR2 as FQNEAQ (reference sequence). CDR3 nucleotide sequence: TGTGCCAGCAGCTACGCGACAGATACGCAGTATTTT. Its protein is CASSYATDTQYF.

This sequence joins TRBV27 and TRBJ2-1, with D tentatively TRBD1 (5 bases). The length of the CDR3 is 18 residues. V lost 2 bases to trimming and J lost 0 bases, with 17 bases between them. CDR1 is MNHEY, CDR2 SMNVEV, per germline (reference sequence). The CDR3 coding sequence is TGTGCCAGCAGTTTAATTCATCAGGGTAGGAACTCCTACAATGAGCAGTTCTTC. This translates into CASSLIHQGRNSYNEQFF.

The CDR3 DNA reads TGCAGTGCTAGTATTACCGGGACAGGCTATGGCTACACCTTC. Its protein is CSASITGTGYGYTF. The chain recombines TRBV20-1 with TRBJ1-2; TRBD1 aligns across 8 bases. This CDR3 contains 14 residues. Trimming cost V 3 bases and J 4 bases; bases outside gene matches: 7. CDR1 and CDR2 (germline): DFQATT, SNEGSKA (reference sequence).

The chain employs TRBV5-1 and TRBJ1-6; 9 nucleotides align to TRBD1. Germline CDR1 SGHRS, CDR2 YFSETQ. The trim removed 4 bases at V and 7 bases at J, leaving 6 bases unmatched. The CDR3 covers 15 residues. The CDR3 bases are TGCGCCAGCAGCACCGGGACAGGGTTAAATTCACCCCTCCACTTT. Translated: CASSTGTGLNSPLHF.

The chain links TRBV28 to TRBJ2-1; D is undetermined. From germline, CDR1 is MDHEN and CDR2 SYDVKM. The CDR3 consists of 13 residues. V lost 6 bases to trimming and J lost 3 bases, with 9 bases between them. The CDR3 here is CASRNSHYNEQFF. CDR3 bases: TGTGCCAGCAGAAACAGCCACTACAATGAGCAGTTCTTC.

The CDR3 nucleotides are TGTGCCAGCAGCTTGCAACTAGCGGGAGGTGTCGATACGCAGTATTTT. Protein product: CASSLQLAGGVDTQYF. The rearrangement joins TRBV11-2 to TRBJ2-3, with 12 bases lining up with TRBD2. The CDR3 spans 16 residues. Germline V gene sequence: CDR1 SGHAT, CDR2 FQNNGV. The V segment lost 3 bases and the J segment 6 bases; nucleotides outside the gene matches: 7.

This clone showed up just once. This rearrangement joins TRBV5-1 to TRBJ2-7, with 7 bases matching TRBD2. The J segment lost 4 bases and the V segment lost 3 bases, leaving 7 bases of the junction unmatched. CDR1 is SGHRS, CDR2 YFSETQ, per germline. The CDR3 consists of 14 residues. The CDR3 coding sequence is TGCGCCAGCAGCTCGTTAGGGGAGGGGTACGAGCAGTACTTC. It encodes CASSSLGEGYEQYF.

The chain recombines TRBV5-8 with TRBJ2-5, with TRBD1 as a possible D gene (5 bases). Germline loops: CDR1 SGHTS, CDR2 YDEGEE. Trimming pared 6 bases from V and 5 bases from J, leaving 11 bases between. This CDR3 is built from 12 residues. The CDR3 sequence: CASTWGRETQYF. The CDR3 nucleotides read TGTGCCAGCACTTGGGGCCGCGAGACCCAGTACTTC.

The chain uses TRBV7-9 and TRBJ1-3; D is uncertain. V was trimmed by 7 bases and J by 2 bases, leaving 12 bases between them. The CDR3 has 14 amino acids. CDR1 and CDR2 (germline): SEHNR, FQNEAQ (reference sequence). This CDR3 is CASKPRGTGNTIYF. DNA for the CDR3: TGTGCCAGCAAACCACGGGGAACTGGAAACACCATATATTTT.

The V gene is TRBV3-1 (or the pseudogene TRBV3-2), the J gene TRBJ2-7, with 8 bases fitting TRBD2. The germline V gene encodes CDR1 LGHDT and CDR2 YNNKEL (reference sequence). CDR3 size: 14 residues. V was pared by 4 bases and J by 5 bases, with 7 bases of the junction left unmatched. The CDR3 region is CASSLGAGGNEQYF. Here the CDR3 DNA reads TGTGCCAGCAGCCTCGGGGCGGGAGGAAACGAGCAGTACTTC.

CDR3 coding DNA: TGCGCCAGCAGCCAAGGTTTAGACCAAGAGACCCAGTACTTC. Its translation: CASSQGLDQETQYF. The chain uses TRBV4-1 and TRBJ2-5; D is ambiguous. This CDR3 has 14 amino acids. Germline CDR1 is MGHRA and CDR2 is YSYEKL. V gave up 1 base and J gave up 0 bases, with 6 bases separating them.

The chain is built from TRBV9 and TRBJ2-1; 12 bases are a match to TRBD2. Germline values: CDR1 SGDLS, CDR2 YYNGEE. The CDR3 length is 17 residues. The junction had 6 bases not matched to a gene; V was cut back by 5 bases and J by 0 bases. The CDR3 nucleotides are TGTGCCAGCAGTGGACTAGCGGGGCTGAGCTCCTACAATGAGCAGTTCTTC. This sequence encodes CASSGLAGLSSYNEQFF.

The chain has TRBV3-1 (or the pseudogene TRBV3-2) and TRBJ2-7; D remains unclear. Looked up from germline, CDR1 is LGHDT and CDR2 is YNNKEL (reference sequence). Trimming removed 0 bases from V and 4 bases from J, with 7 bases in between. The CDR3 is 13 residues long. The CDR3 coding sequence is TGTGCCAGCAGCCAAGATTCGGTTTACGAGCAGTACTTC. Amino acids: CASSQDSVYEQYF.

This sequence joins TRBV28 and TRBJ2-2; 8 bases are a match to TRBD2. The germline gives CDR1 MDHEN, CDR2 SYDVKM. The CDR3 extends over 16 amino acids. V lost 4 bases to trimming and J lost 9 bases; unmatched junction nucleotides: 13. The CDR3 loop is CASSSTKLAADRELFF. In nucleotides, the CDR3 is TGTGCCAGCAGTTCGACGAAACTAGCGGCAGACCGGGAGCTGTTTTTT.

The chain is built from TRBV28 and TRBJ2-7; 8 bases align to TRBD2. Germline V gives CDR1 MDHEN, CDR2 SYDVKM. The CDR3 runs to 17 residues. V lost 5 bases to trimming and J lost 3 bases; unmatched junction nucleotides: 15. The CDR3 here is CASSLLESGRWSYEQYF. CDR3 nucleotide sequence: TGTGCCAGCAGTCTATTGGAGAGCGGGAGATGGAGCTACGAGCAGTACTTC.

The rearrangement uses TRBV10-2 and TRBJ2-3, with D possibly TRBD1 on 6 matching bases. Germline-derived CDR1 and CDR2 are WSHSY and SAAADI. CDR3 length: 13 residues. V shed 1 base and J shed 5 bases, with 7 bases lying between them. The CDR3 region is CASSEWGLDTQYF. In DNA, the CDR3 is TGCGCCAGCAGTGAGTGGGGGCTAGATACGCAGTATTTT.

This chain connects TRBV7-9 to TRBJ2-7; TRBD1 matches 10 bases. There are 15 residues in the CDR3. V dropped 3 bases and J dropped 2; count of bases not matched to a gene: 4. Germline V gene sequence: CDR1 SEHNR, CDR2 FQNEAQ (reference sequence). CDR3: CASSFSTGGTYEQYF. The CDR3 DNA reads as TGTGCCAGCAGCTTTTCGACAGGGGGCACCTACGAGCAGTACTTC.

This chain joins TRBV13 and TRBJ2-7; TRBD1 agrees at 9 bases. CDR1 and CDR2 (germline): PRHDT, FYEKMQ (reference sequence). V lost 8 bases and J lost 3; bases outside the gene matches: 14. The CDR3 sequence is 16 residues long. Written as DNA, the CDR3 is TGTGCCAGCTCTCGGACAGGGGAGCGTGCTGGCTACGAGCAGTACTTC. This encodes CASSRTGERAGYEQYF.

The chain combines TRBV6-5 with TRBJ2-1; 12 positions agree with TRBD1. Unmatched junction bases numbered 5, after V lost 5 bases and J lost 9 bases. The CDR3 runs to 14 residues. Germline values: CDR1 MNHEY, CDR2 SVGAGI. For the CDR3, the DNA is TGTGCCAGCAGTCCCGGGACAGGGGGCAGTGAGCAGTTCTTC. Translated: CASSPGTGGSEQFF.

The chain links TRBV5-1 to TRBJ2-7; D unclear. V dropped 0 bases and J dropped 1 base, with 8 bases sitting between them. The CDR3 consists of 14 residues. The germline V gene has CDR1 SGHRS and CDR2 YFSETQ. The CDR3 is CASSLALASYEQYF. In DNA, the CDR3 is TGCGCCAGCAGCTTGGCATTAGCATCCTACGAGCAGTACTTC.

This clone appeared once. This chain links TRBV6-5 with TRBJ2-7, with 7 bases that match TRBD2. The ends lost 2 bases at V and 12 bases at J; junction bases unmatched: 13. The CDR3 covers 14 residues. Germline V gives CDR1 MNHEY, CDR2 SVGAGI. CDR3 in amino acids: CASSYGLGEVIRYF. The CDR3, as DNA: TGTGCCAGCAGTTACGGACTAGGTGAAGTCATTAGGTACTTC.